A single sample is the source of the 18 T cell receptor beta chains below, sequenced in a study of blood T cell repertoires in COVID-19. TCRdb keeps only in-frame clones here, not all; method: immunoSEQ multiplex PCR. Among 400,000 to 550,000 clones listed, 87% were seen once. The sample was PBMCs or T cells enriched from blood (not recorded which). These receptors were collected from a woman aged 18-35 years with acute COVID-19.

This sequence joins TRBV20-1 and TRBJ1-5, with D unclear. This CDR3 region has 13 residues. The V and J ends lost 3 bases and 5 bases respectively, with 11 bases between them. The germline V gene encodes CDR1 DFQATT and CDR2 SNEGSKA (reference sequence). In DNA, the CDR3 is TGCAGTGCTAGTCTCGGGGTTTATCAGCCCCAGCATTTT. Residues: CSASLGVYQPQHF.

This clone was observed a few times. This chain connects TRBV19 to TRBJ2-3, with D uncertain. CDR1 is LNHDA, CDR2 SQIVND, per germline (reference sequence). The CDR3 contains 10 residues. Trimming took off 7 bases at V and 4 bases at J, with 3 bases between the two ends. The CDR3 protein is CASIADTQYF. The CDR3 DNA sequence: TGTGCCAGTATAGCAGATACGCAGTATTTT.

The chain is built from TRBV27 and TRBJ2-1, with TRBD1 matching 7 bases. Germline loops: CDR1 MNHEY, CDR2 SMNVEV (reference sequence). The CDR3 length is 14 residues. The ends lost 6 bases at V and 4 bases at J; junction bases unmatched: 6. As DNA, the CDR3 is TGTGCCAGCAGCCCGACAGGGAATTACAATGAGCAGTTCTTC. It yields the protein CASSPTGNYNEQFF.

V gene TRBV19 combines with J gene TRBJ2-1; 11 nucleotides align to TRBD2. Trimming took 3 bases from V and 5 from J; bases not matched to a gene: 9. The CDR3 runs 17 residues. Germline V gene sequence: CDR1 LNHDA, CDR2 SQIVND (reference sequence). DNA for the CDR3: TGTGCCAGTAGTATCCGACAGGGGACTAGCGGCAACAATGAGCAGTTCTTC. This sequence encodes CASSIRQGTSGNNEQFF.

The chain recombines TRBV7-9 with TRBJ2-2; 8 bases fit TRBD2. Germline assignment: CDR1 SEHNR and CDR2 FQNEAQ (reference sequence). Trimming removed 2 bases from V and 3 bases from J; junction bases left unmatched: 5. The CDR3 totals 16 residues. DNA of the CDR3: TGTGCCAGCAGCTTAAGCGGGGGATCGGACACCGGGGAGCTGTTTTTT. Its protein product is CASSLSGGSDTGELFF. Filled out from reference TRBV7-9 and TRBJ2-2, the complete variable domain reads DTGVSQNPRHKITKRGQNVTFRCDPISEHNRLYWYRQTLGQGPEFLTYFQNEAQLEKSRLLSDRFSAERPKGSFSTLEIQRTEQGDSAMYLCASSLSGGSDTGELFFGEGSRLTVL.

The chain employs TRBV5-4 and TRBJ1-1; 8 bases agree with TRBD1. This CDR3 contains 15 residues. The trim removed 4 bases at V and 1 base at J, leaving 6 bases unmatched. Per the germline V gene, CDR1 is SGHNT and CDR2 is YYREEE (reference sequence). CDR3 amino acids: CASSPRDRRNTEAFF. In DNA form, the CDR3 reads TGTGCCAGCAGCCCAAGGGACAGGAGGAACACTGAAGCTTTCTTT.

The chain joins TRBV19 to TRBJ1-6, with no clear D. V dropped 3 bases and J dropped 8 bases, with 11 bases sitting between them. This CDR3 comprises 14 residues. Germline V gives CDR1 LNHDA, CDR2 SQIVND (reference sequence). CDR3 DNA sequence: TGTGCCAGTAGTATCGTACCGAGAGATTCACCCCTCCACTTT. Translating it yields CASSIVPRDSPLHF.

This clone was detected only once. CDR3 nucleotide sequence: TGCGCCAGCAGCCAAGAAACAGGGGGCAACTATGGCTACACCTTC. This translates into CASSQETGGNYGYTF. The chain joins TRBV4-1 to TRBJ1-2; 9 bases are shared with TRBD1. Germline lookup yields CDR1 MGHRA and CDR2 YSYEKL. After removal of 0 bases from V and 2 bases from J, the junction contained 1 base not matched to a gene. The CDR3 extends over 15 amino acids.

About this clone itself: The same CDR3 is also encoded by other DNA sequences in this sample. The chain carries TRBV9 and TRBJ1-1; D is possibly TRBD1 (5 bases). From germline, CDR1 is SGDLS and CDR2 YYNGEE. Trimming pared 1 base from V and 3 bases from J, leaving 7 bases between. The CDR3 spans 13 residues. CDR3 sequence (DNA): TGTGCCAGCAGCGTACAGGGCGACACTGAAGCTTTCTTT. Protein product: CASSVQGDTEAFF.

This clone has just one count. The V gene is TRBV11-3, the J gene TRBJ1-1, with a tentative D call TRBD1 (5 bases). Germline V gene data show CDR1 as SGHNT and CDR2 as YENEEA. CDR3 length: 17 residues. Trimming shortened V by 2 bases and J by 1 base, and 17 bases separated the two germline ends. The CDR3 DNA follows: TGTGCCAGCAGCTTAAATCAGGGAATCCCTAGGAACACTGAAGCTTTCTTT. Residues: CASSLNQGIPRNTEAFF.

This clone was seen just once. The rearrangement joins TRBV9 to TRBJ2-6; 7 bases match TRBD2. The CDR3 has 17 amino acids. The germline V gene has CDR1 SGDLS and CDR2 YYNGEE. V lost 3 bases, J lost 0 bases, and 6 bases stayed unmatched. The CDR3 sequence: CASSAPGGGSGANVLTF. The DNA for the CDR3 is TGTGCCAGCAGCGCCCCCGGCGGGGGCTCTGGGGCCAACGTCCTGACTTTC.

CDR3 amino acids: CASSLWGGDLGQYHNQPQHF. The CDR3 bases are TGTGCCAGCAGTTTATGGGGGGGTGACTTGGGACAGTATCACAATCAGCCCCAGCATTTT. This chain connects TRBV28 to TRBJ1-5; 7 bases are shared with TRBD1. This CDR3 has 20 residues. V trimming: 0 bases; J trimming: 3 bases; junction bases outside the gene matches: 17. Germline V CDR1 and CDR2: MDHEN, SYDVKM.

The chain links TRBV6-5 to TRBJ1-1, with D uncertain. This CDR3 comprises 14 residues. The germline V and J ends were trimmed by 0 bases and 5 bases, with 10 bases remaining between them. Germline CDR1 MNHEY, CDR2 SVGAGI. CDR3 region: CASSYSSQWTEAFF. CDR3 sequence (DNA): TGTGCCAGCAGTTACTCGAGTCAATGGACTGAAGCTTTCTTT.

This clone was observed once. The chain carries TRBV28 and TRBJ2-7, with 8 positions matching TRBD1. CDR1 and CDR2 from the germline V gene are MDHEN and SYDVKM. V lost 2 bases, J lost 2 bases, and 11 bases stayed unmatched. This CDR3 is built from 17 residues. Here the CDR3 reads CASSLPSKGQGAYEQYF. CDR3 DNA sequence: TGTGCCAGCAGTTTACCAAGTAAAGGACAGGGTGCCTACGAGCAGTACTTC.

The gene calls are TRBV19 and TRBJ2-1; 8 bases are shared with TRBD2. J gave up 2 bases and V 6 bases, and 6 bases lay outside the gene matches. The CDR3 is 15 residues long. Germline V lookup: CDR1 LNHDA, CDR2 SQIVND (reference sequence). The CDR3 DNA is TGTGCCAGTAGATCCACTAGCGGAGCCTACAATGAGCAGTTCTTC. Its translation is CASRSTSGAYNEQFF.

This chain connects TRBV3-1 (or the pseudogene TRBV3-2) to TRBJ1-1; D is perhaps TRBD1 (5 bases). The CDR3 is made up of 13 amino acids. CDR1 LGHDT and CDR2 YNNKEL come from the germline V gene (reference sequence). The V end was cut by 5 bases, the J end by 6 bases, with 13 bases between. CDR3 in amino acids: CASSYTLGPEAFF. CDR3 nucleotides: TGTGCCAGCAGCTATACCTTGGGGCCTGAAGCTTTCTTT.

V and J are TRBV27 and TRBJ2-3, with 7 bases aligning to TRBD1. Germline CDR1 and CDR2: MNHEY and SMNVEV (reference sequence). Losses at the gene ends were 2 bases for V and 10 bases for J; bases not matched to a gene: 18. The CDR3 contains 17 residues. The CDR3 sequence: CASSLRTTGVAMSAQYF. Written as DNA, the CDR3 is TGTGCCAGCAGTTTAAGAACTACAGGGGTAGCTATGAGTGCGCAGTATTTT.

The chain couples TRBV9 to TRBJ2-1; TRBD2 matches 8 bases. The CDR3 has 15 amino acids. Germline CDR1 reads SGDLS; CDR2 reads YYNGEE. V lost 0 bases and J lost 6; bases outside the gene matches: 5. The CDR3 DNA reads TGTGCCAGCAGCGTAGGGGCGGGAGGCTCCAATGAGCAGTTCTTC. Encoded protein: CASSVGAGGSNEQFF. The full variable domain, with the rest looked up from reference TRBV9 and TRBJ2-1, is DSGVTQTPKHLITATGQRVTLRCSPRSGDLSVYWYQQSLDQGLQFLIQYYNGEERAKGNILERFSAQQFPDLHSELNLSSLELGDSALYFCASSVGAGGSNEQFFGPGTRLTVL.